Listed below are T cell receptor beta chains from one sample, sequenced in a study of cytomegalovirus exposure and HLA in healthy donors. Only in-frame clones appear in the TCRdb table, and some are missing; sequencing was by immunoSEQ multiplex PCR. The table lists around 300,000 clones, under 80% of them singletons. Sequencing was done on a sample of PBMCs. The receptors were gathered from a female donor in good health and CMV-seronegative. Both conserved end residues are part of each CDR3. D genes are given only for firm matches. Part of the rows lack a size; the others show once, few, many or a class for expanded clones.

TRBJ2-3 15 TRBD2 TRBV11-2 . TGTGCCAGCAGCATAGCGGGAGGGCAAAGGGATACGCAGTATTTT CASSIAGGQRDTQYF
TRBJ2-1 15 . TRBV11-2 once TGTGCCAGCAGCTTAGCACATCGTCTCGGGATTGAGCAGTTCTTC CASSLAHRLGIEQFF
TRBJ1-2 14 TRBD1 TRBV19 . TGTGCCAGTAATTCGGACAGGGGGCTTGAAGGCTACACCTTC CASNSDRGLEGYTF
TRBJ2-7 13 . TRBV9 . TGTGCCAGCAGCGTAGTGCCCCGGGGCGAGCAGTACTTC CASSVVPRGEQYF
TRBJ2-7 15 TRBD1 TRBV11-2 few TGTGCCAGCAGCTTAGCCTCAGGGGGCTTCTACGAGCAGTACTTC CASSLASGGFYEQYF
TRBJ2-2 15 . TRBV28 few TGTGCCAGCTACGCCCTGCGGGGGAACACCGGGGAGCTGTTTTTT CASYALRGNTGELFF
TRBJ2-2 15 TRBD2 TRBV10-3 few TGTGCCATCAGTGATAGCGGGAGTGGCACCGGGGAGCTGTTTTTT CAISDSGSGTGELFF
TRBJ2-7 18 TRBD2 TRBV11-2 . TGTGCCAGCAGCTTAGGAACTAGGACTAGCGGGAGGGCCTACGAGCAGTACTTC CASSLGTRTSGRAYEQYF
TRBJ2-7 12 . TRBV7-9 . TGTTCCAGCAGCTCGGGGGAGGCCGAGCAGTACTTC CSSSSGEAEQYF
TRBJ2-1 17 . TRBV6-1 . TGTGCCAGCAGTGATCCGGACGGGACTTTGGCATACAATGAGCAGTTCTTC CASSDPDGTLAYNEQFF
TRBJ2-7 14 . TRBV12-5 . TGTGCTAGTGGTTTGGGGGCAAGCTCCTACGAGCAGTACTTC CASGLGASSYEQYF
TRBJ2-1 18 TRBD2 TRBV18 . TGTGCCAGCTCACCACGGACTAGCGGGGGTACCTCCTACAATGAGCAGTTCTTC CASSPRTSGGTSYNEQFF
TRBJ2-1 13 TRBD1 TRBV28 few TGTGCCAGCAGTTTGACCGGGACAGGGATCCAGTTCTTC CASSLTGTGIQFF
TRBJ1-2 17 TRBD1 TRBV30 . TGTGCCTGGAGCGCTACCCCCGGGACAGGGGTACACTATGGCTACACCTTC CAWSATPGTGVHYGYTF
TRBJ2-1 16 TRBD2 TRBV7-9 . TGTGCCAGCAGCTTAGGGTTAGCGGGAACCTACAATGAGCAGTTCTTC CASSLGLAGTYNEQFF
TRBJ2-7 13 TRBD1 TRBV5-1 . TGCGCCAGCAGCTTTACAGGGGGTCACGAGCAGTACTTC CASSFTGGHEQYF
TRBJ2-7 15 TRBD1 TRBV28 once TGTGCCAGCAGTTCACCGGGACAGGCGATCTACGAGCAGTACTTC CASSSPGQAIYEQYF
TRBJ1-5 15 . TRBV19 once TGTGCCAGTAGCCACGTAACAGCTCCTCGGGGGCCCCAGCATTTT CASSHVTAPRGPQHF
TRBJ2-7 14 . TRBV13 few TGTGCCAGCAGCTTAGTACCTAGCCCCTCCGAGCAGTACTTC CASSLVPSPSEQYF
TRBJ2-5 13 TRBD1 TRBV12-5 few TGTGCTAGTGGTCGGGACAGACGCGAGACCCAGTACTTC CASGRDRRETQYF
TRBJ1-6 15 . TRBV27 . TGTGCCAGCAGTTTATTTTCGGGGAATAATTCACCCCTCCACTTT CASSLFSGNNSPLHF
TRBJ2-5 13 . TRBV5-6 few TGTGCCAGCAGCTTTTTTGGGAGCGAGACCCAGTACTTC CASSFFGSETQYF
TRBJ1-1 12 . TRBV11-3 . TGTGCCAGCAGCTCTCACAGGGACCTAGCTTTCTTT CASSSHRDLAFF
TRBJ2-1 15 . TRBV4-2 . TGTGCCAGCAGCCAAGCTGAAGCCCCATTAAATGAGCAGTTCTTC CASSQAEAPLNEQFF
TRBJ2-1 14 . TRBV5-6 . TGTGCCAGCAGCTTTCGCAGAGGGCACAATGAGCAGTTCTTC CASSFRRGHNEQFF
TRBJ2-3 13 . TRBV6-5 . TGTGCCAGCAGCAGGGCTAGCACAGATACGCAGTATTTT CASSRASTDTQYF
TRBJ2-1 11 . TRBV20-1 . TGCAGTGCTAGAGGGCTCAATGAGCAGTTCTTC CSARGLNEQFF
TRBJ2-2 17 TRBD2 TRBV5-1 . TGCGCCAGCAGCCCGGAAGGAGCGGGAGCTGGAACCGGGGAGCTGTTTTTT CASSPEGAGAGTGELFF
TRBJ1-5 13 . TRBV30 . TGTGCCTGGAACGATCAGGGGAATCAGCCCCAGCATTTT CAWNDQGNQPQHF
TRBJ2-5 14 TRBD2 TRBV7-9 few TGTGCCAGCGAGGCGGGAGACTTGGCGGAGACCCAGTACTTC CASEAGDLAETQYF
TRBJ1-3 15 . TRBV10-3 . TGTGCCATCAGTGAGGAAGCGGGGTTTGGAAACACCATATATTTT CAISEEAGFGNTIYF
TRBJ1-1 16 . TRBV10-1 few TGCGCCAGCAGTGAGTCGTGGACAGTGAGGGGCTCTGAAGCTTTCTTT CASSESWTVRGSEAFF
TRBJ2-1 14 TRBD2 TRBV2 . TGTGCCAGCAGTGTGACGGGACTAGCTAATGAGCAGTTCTTC CASSVTGLANEQFF
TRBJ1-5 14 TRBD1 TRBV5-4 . TGTGCCAGCAGCAAGACAGGGTCGTATCAGCCCCAGCATTTT CASSKTGSYQPQHF
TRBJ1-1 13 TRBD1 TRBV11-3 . TGTGCCAGCAGCCCAGGGGGAGGTACTGAAGCTTTCTTT CASSPGGGTEAFF
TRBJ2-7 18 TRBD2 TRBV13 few TGTGCCAGCAGCCGAGGGACCACTAGCGGGAGCCCCTTCTACGAGCAGTACTTC CASSRGTTSGSPFYEQYF
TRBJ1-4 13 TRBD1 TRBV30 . TGTGCCTGGGCAGGACAGGCTAATGAAAAACTGTTTTTT CAWAGQANEKLFF
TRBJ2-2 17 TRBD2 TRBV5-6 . TGTGCCAGCAGCCCGGTCGGGACTAGCAAGAACACCGGGGAGCTGTTTTTT CASSPVGTSKNTGELFF
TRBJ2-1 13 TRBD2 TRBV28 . TGTGCCAGCAGTTTGAGGTCTAGCGGGGAGCAGTTCTTC CASSLRSSGEQFF